Listed here are 25 T cell receptor beta chains from one sample, sequenced in a study of T cell changes during pregnancy in multiple sclerosis. Method: immunoSEQ multiplex PCR; TCRdb's copy keeps in-frame clones and lacks some. The table records tens of thousands of clones, around nine tenths of them present only once. The sequences come from CD4+ T cells from peripheral blood mononuclear cells, collected in the third trimester of pregnancy. Source of these receptors: a female donor with multiple sclerosis, enrolled in a pregnancy study.

The chain has TRBV27 and TRBJ1-2; 7 bases fit TRBD1. The CDR3 has 15 amino acids. V gave up 2 bases and J gave up 7 bases; unmatched junction bases: 10. Per the germline V gene, CDR1 is MNHEY and CDR2 is SMNVEV (reference sequence). CDR3: CASSLTGQASAGYTF. CDR3 nucleotides: TGTGCCAGCAGTTTAACCGGACAGGCTTCTGCTGGCTACACCTTC.

This chain uses TRBV5-1 with TRBJ2-7; 14 bases are shared with TRBD2. Germline-derived CDR1 and CDR2 are SGHRS and YFSETQ. Trimming removed 3 bases from V and 3 bases from J; junction bases left unmatched: 8. The CDR3 length is 17 residues. The CDR3 sequence: CASSSRTSGGYDYEQYF. For the CDR3, the DNA is TGCGCCAGCAGCTCGAGGACTAGCGGGGGGTACGACTACGAGCAGTACTTC.

The chain combines TRBV7-3 with TRBJ1-2; 7 bases are a match to TRBD1. This CDR3 is 14 amino acids long. The V gene's germline CDR1 is SGHTA and CDR2 FQGTGA. V lost 5 bases, J lost 8 bases, and 11 bases stayed unmatched. The CDR3 DNA follows: TGTGCCAGCAGCCCGACAGGGAAAGGGATGGGCTACACCTTC. Translated, it gives CASSPTGKGMGYTF.

This chain joins TRBV6-5 and TRBJ2-7, with D possibly matching TRBD1 (6 bases). Germline lookup yields CDR1 MNHEY and CDR2 SVGAGI. This CDR3 spans 12 amino acids. The V end lost 5 bases, the J end lost 6 bases, and 11 bases lay between the germline ends. Here the CDR3 reads CASSQGWSEQYF. The CDR3 DNA is TGTGCCAGCAGTCAGGGGTGGAGCGAGCAGTACTTC.

V usage is TRBV5-5 and J usage is TRBJ2-7, with a possible D match to TRBD2 (5 bases). CDR3 size: 14 residues. V dropped 4 bases and J dropped 6 bases, with 17 bases sitting between them. Germline V gene lookup returns CDR1 SGHKS and CDR2 YYEKEE (reference sequence). CDR3 loop: CASSKPATGSEQYF. Here the CDR3 DNA reads TGTGCCAGCAGCAAACCCGCGACGGGGTCCGAGCAGTACTTC.

The chain couples TRBV11-2 to TRBJ1-2, with a weak D call TRBD1 (5 bases). The CDR3 covers 14 residues. Germline V CDR1 and CDR2: SGHAT, FQNNGV. V was shortened by 6 bases and J by 2 bases, with 13 bases between the two germline ends. The CDR3 nucleotides read TGTGCCAGCAGATCAGGGTTCCCGAACTATGGCTACACCTTC. This codes for CASRSGFPNYGYTF.

The chain combines TRBV29-1 with TRBJ2-7; possible D gene TRBD2, 6 bases. CDR1 is SQVTM and CDR2 is ANQGSEA in the germline V gene. There are 13 residues in the CDR3. Trimming removed 4 bases at V and 4 bases at J, with 14 bases between. CDR3 region: CSVVGGVGYEQYF. The CDR3 DNA reads as TGCAGCGTTGTAGGCGGGGTCGGGTACGAGCAGTACTTC.

The chain has TRBV28 and TRBJ2-1; 7 bases line up with TRBD2. Per germline, CDR1 MDHEN and CDR2 SYDVKM. The CDR3 consists of 13 residues. The V gene end was trimmed by 11 bases and the J gene end by 0 bases; junction bases not matched to a gene: 4. The CDR3 sequence is CAGGGPSYNEQFF. CDR3 DNA: TGTGCCGGCGGGGGACCCTCCTACAATGAGCAGTTCTTC.

The rearrangement links TRBV6-5 to TRBJ2-1; TRBD2 matches at 8 bases. Germline V gene sequence: CDR1 MNHEY, CDR2 SVGAGI. After removal of 6 bases from V and 5 bases from J, the junction contained 3 bases not matched to a gene. The CDR3 consists of 13 residues. CDR3 loop: CASRAGVHNEQFF. For the CDR3, the DNA is TGTGCCAGCAGAGCGGGGGTGCACAATGAGCAGTTCTTC.

This rearrangement joins TRBV30 to TRBJ2-7; D is unclear. The CDR3 loop spans 13 amino acids. Trimming cost V 0 bases and J 3 bases, with 9 bases left between them. The germline V gene has CDR1 GTSNPN and CDR2 SVGIG (reference sequence). The CDR3 DNA reads TGTGCCTGGAGTGTGCGGCTGGGCTACGAGCAGTACTTC. It codes for CAWSVRLGYEQYF.

The chain is built from TRBV6-1 and TRBJ1-3; no definite D call. Trimming stripped 8 bases from V and 3 bases from J, with 2 bases between. The CDR3 consists of 10 residues. Per the germline V gene, CDR1 is MNHNS and CDR2 is SASEGT. CDR3 residues: CASHGNTIYF. The CDR3 DNA follows: TGTGCCAGCCATGGAAACACCATATATTTT.

V usage is TRBV4-2 and J usage is TRBJ2-3, with 7 bases that match TRBD2. From germline, CDR1 is LGHNA and CDR2 YNFKEQ. Germline trimming cut 0 bases from V and 2 bases from J; bases unmatched to any gene: 5. CDR3 length equals 16 residues. The DNA for the CDR3 is TGTGCCAGCAGCCAAGATTCCGGACTAGTCACAGATACGCAGTATTTT. This encodes CASSQDSGLVTDTQYF.

The genes are TRBV9 and TRBJ2-1; TRBD1 aligns across 9 bases. V shed 0 bases and J 6 bases; nucleotides not matched to a gene: 7. Germline CDR1 is SGDLS and CDR2 is YYNGEE. There are 16 residues in the CDR3. This CDR3 is CASSVALGQGLNEQFF. CDR3 DNA: TGTGCCAGCAGCGTAGCGTTGGGACAGGGCCTCAATGAGCAGTTCTTC.

The CDR3 loop reads CASSISPVGGRGYGYTF. DNA of the CDR3: TGTGCCAGTAGTATAAGCCCCGTGGGGGGGCGCGGCTATGGCTACACCTTC. The rearrangement links TRBV19 to TRBJ1-2; possibly TRBD1 for D (6 bases). V was clipped by 2 bases and J by 4 bases, with 20 bases between them. The CDR3 sequence is 17 residues long. The germline gives CDR1 LNHDA, CDR2 SQIVND (reference sequence).

The genes are TRBV5-1 and TRBJ2-7, with TRBD1 matching 10 bases. The CDR3 has 16 amino acids. After removal of 5 bases from V and 6 bases from J, the junction contained 14 bases not matched to a gene. The germline gives CDR1 SGHRS, CDR2 YFSETQ. The CDR3 DNA sequence: TGCGCCAGCAGAGAAGACCCCGGGACAGGGGTACGCGAGCAGTACTTC. Its translation: CASREDPGTGVREQYF.

The chain links TRBV5-1 to TRBJ2-2, with a weak D call TRBD2 (5 bases). The V and J ends lost 4 bases and 6 bases respectively, with 7 bases between them. This CDR3 is 12 amino acids long. Germline V CDR1 and CDR2: SGHRS, YFSETQ. This CDR3 reads CASSEGPGELFF. For the CDR3, the DNA is TGCGCCAGCAGCGAGGGTCCCGGGGAGCTGTTTTTT.

Turning to this clone: A read error may account for a junction end that differs from germline. The chain combines TRBV7-7 with TRBJ2-7; D is possibly TRBD1 (6 bases). This CDR3 contains 14 residues. The V gene's germline CDR1 is SSHAT and CDR2 FNYEAQ (reference sequence). The CDR3 nucleotides are TGTGCTAGCAGCTTAGCTGGGACAACCTACGAGCAGTACTTC. Amino acid sequence: CASSLAGTTYEQYF.

The genes are TRBV11-2 and TRBJ1-2; 7 bases are shared with TRBD1. CDR1 and CDR2 from the germline V gene are SGHAT and FQNNGV. The CDR3 is 15 residues long. V shed 5 bases, J shed 9 bases, and the junction held 15 bases outside the gene matches. CDR3 coding DNA: TGTGCCAGCAGCCAATCACCAAACAGGGGTGAGAGCTACACCTTC. Encoded protein: CASSQSPNRGESYTF.

The chain couples TRBV27 to TRBJ1-1; D possibly corresponds to TRBD1 (5 bases). Germline loops: CDR1 MNHEY, CDR2 SMNVEV (reference sequence). V was shortened by 6 bases and J by 4 bases, with 9 bases between the two germline ends. The CDR3 spans 12 residues. The DNA of the CDR3 is TGTGCCAGCAGGACAGTAGGCACTGAAGCTTTCTTT. Encoded protein: CASRTVGTEAFF.

The chain couples TRBV5-4 to TRBJ2-3; D is possibly TRBD2 (6 bases). The germline gives CDR1 SGHNT, CDR2 YYREEE (reference sequence). The CDR3 consists of 15 residues. V lost 3 bases, J lost 2 bases, and 13 bases lay in between. CDR3 sequence: CASSSGGGSTDTQYF. CDR3 in DNA: TGTGCCAGCAGCTCAGGAGGAGGGTCCACAGATACGCAGTATTTT. Complete variable domain (other parts from reference TRBV5-4 and TRBJ2-3): ETGVTQSPTHLIKTRGQQVTLRCSSQSGHNTVSWYQQALGQGPQFIFQYYREEENGRGNFPPRFSGLQFPNYSSELNVNALELDDSALYLCASSSGGGSTDTQYFGPGTRLTVL.

The chain couples TRBV16 to TRBJ1-4; D gene uncertain. Trimming took off 4 bases at V and 5 bases at J, with 17 bases between the two ends. The CDR3 spans 16 residues. Per the germline V gene, CDR1 is KGHSY and CDR2 is FQNENV. The CDR3 is CASSLTAPGTNEKLFF. CDR3 in DNA: TGTGCCAGCAGCCTCACCGCGCCAGGTACCAATGAAAAACTGTTTTTT.

The chain couples TRBV27 to TRBJ1-2, with 7 bases identical to TRBD1. V was clipped by 3 bases and J by 3 bases; unmatched bases: 7. This CDR3 has 15 amino acids. Germline assignment: CDR1 MNHEY and CDR2 SMNVEV (reference sequence). The CDR3 region is CASSFGDRRDYGYTF. The CDR3 bases are TGTGCCAGCAGTTTCGGGGACAGACGAGACTATGGCTACACCTTC.

V usage is TRBV19 and J usage is TRBJ1-6; weak D call: TRBD1 (6 bases). Trimming left V 3 bases short and J 7 bases short, with 10 bases between. The CDR3 contains 14 residues. The germline V gene has CDR1 LNHDA and CDR2 SQIVND (reference sequence). CDR3 DNA sequence: TGTGCCAGTAGTATTGCGGGGGGCAATTCACCCCTCCACTTT. Its translation: CASSIAGGNSPLHF.

V is TRBV2 and J is TRBJ1-3, with 9 positions matching TRBD1. Trimming at V came to 8 bases and at J to 2 bases, leaving 7 bases not matched to a gene. In germline, CDR1 is SNHLY, CDR2 FYNNEI. This CDR3 comprises 15 residues. CDR3 residues: CASHTQGAAGNTIYF. The CDR3 nucleotides read TGTGCCAGCCATACACAGGGGGCAGCTGGAAACACCATATATTTT.

The V and J genes are TRBV12-5 and TRBJ1-1; 7 nucleotides match TRBD1. CDR1 is LGHNT and CDR2 is FRNRAP in the germline V gene. V gave up 3 bases and J gave up 7 bases; unmatched junction bases: 5. CDR3 length equals 13 residues. Here the CDR3 reads CASGFAYRGEAFF. The CDR3 coding sequence is TGTGCTAGTGGTTTCGCATACAGGGGTGAAGCTTTCTTT.